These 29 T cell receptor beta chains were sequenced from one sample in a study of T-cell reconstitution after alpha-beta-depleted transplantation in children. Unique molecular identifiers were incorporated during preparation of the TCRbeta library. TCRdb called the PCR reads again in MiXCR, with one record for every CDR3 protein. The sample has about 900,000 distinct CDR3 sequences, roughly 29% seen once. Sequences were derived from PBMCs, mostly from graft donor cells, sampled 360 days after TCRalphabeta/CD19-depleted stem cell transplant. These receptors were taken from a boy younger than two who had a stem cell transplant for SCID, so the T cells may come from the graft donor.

CDR3 sequence reads: CSAGVDRQETQYF. The CDR3 DNA follows: TGCAGTGCGGGAGTGGACAGACAAGAGACCCAGTACTTC. The genes are TRBV20-1 and TRBJ2-5; maybe TRBD1 (6 bases). This CDR3 is built from 13 residues. Germline loops: CDR1 DFQATT, CDR2 SNEGSKA (reference sequence). The V gene lost 6 bases and the J gene lost 2 bases, with 13 bases spanning the gap.

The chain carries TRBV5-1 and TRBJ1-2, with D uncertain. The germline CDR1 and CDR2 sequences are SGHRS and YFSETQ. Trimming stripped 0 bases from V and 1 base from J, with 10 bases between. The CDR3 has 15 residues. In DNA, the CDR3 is TGCGCCAGCAGCTTGGAACGGATGGGTAACTATGGCTACACCTTC. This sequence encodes CASSLERMGNYGYTF.

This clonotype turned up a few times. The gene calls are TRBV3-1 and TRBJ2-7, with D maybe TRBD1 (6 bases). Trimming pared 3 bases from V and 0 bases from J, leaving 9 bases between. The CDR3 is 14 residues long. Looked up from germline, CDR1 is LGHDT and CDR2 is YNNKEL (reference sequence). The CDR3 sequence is CASSQRGSSYEQYF. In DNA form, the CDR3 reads TGTGCCAGCAGCCAGAGGGGGAGCTCCTACGAGCAGTACTTC.

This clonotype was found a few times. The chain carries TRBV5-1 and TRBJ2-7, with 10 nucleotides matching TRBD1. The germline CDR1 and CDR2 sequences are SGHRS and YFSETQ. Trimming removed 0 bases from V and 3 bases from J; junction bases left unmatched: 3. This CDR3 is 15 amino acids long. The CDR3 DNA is TGCGCCAGCAGCTTGGTAGGGACAGGGGTCTACGAGCAGTACTTC. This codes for CASSLVGTGVYEQYF.

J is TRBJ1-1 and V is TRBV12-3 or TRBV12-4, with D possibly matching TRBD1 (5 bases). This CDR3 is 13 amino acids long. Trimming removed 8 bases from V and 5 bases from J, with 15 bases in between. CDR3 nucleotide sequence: TGTGCCAGCGCAAGGGTGGAGGGGACTGAAGCTTTCTTT. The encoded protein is CASARVEGTEAFF.

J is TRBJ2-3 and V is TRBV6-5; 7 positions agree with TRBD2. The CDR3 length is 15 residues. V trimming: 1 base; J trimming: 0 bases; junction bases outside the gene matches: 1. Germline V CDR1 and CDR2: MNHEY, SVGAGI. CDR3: CASSYLGGSTDTQYF. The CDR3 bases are TGTGCCAGCAGTTACTTGGGGGGGAGCACAGATACGCAGTATTTT.

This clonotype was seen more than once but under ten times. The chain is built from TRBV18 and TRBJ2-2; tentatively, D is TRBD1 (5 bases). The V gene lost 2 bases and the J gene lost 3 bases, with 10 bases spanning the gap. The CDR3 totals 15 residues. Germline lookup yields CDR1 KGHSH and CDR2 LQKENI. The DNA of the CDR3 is TGTGCCAGCTCACCAATCAGGGTCGACACCGGGGAGCTGTTTTTT. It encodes CASSPIRVDTGELFF.

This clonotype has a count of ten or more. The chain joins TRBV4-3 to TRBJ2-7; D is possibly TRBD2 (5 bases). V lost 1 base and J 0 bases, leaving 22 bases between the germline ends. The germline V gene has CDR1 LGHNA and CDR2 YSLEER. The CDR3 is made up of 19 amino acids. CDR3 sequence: CASSQGSIFEGVPSYEQYF. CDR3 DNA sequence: TGCGCCAGCAGCCAAGGTTCAATATTTGAGGGAGTTCCCTCCTACGAGCAGTACTTC.

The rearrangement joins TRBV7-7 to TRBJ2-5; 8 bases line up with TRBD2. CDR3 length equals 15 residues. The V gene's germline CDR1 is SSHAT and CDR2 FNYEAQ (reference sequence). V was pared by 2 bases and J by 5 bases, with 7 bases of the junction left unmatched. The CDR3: CASSLWETSAETQYF. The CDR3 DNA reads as TGTGCCAGCAGCTTATGGGAGACTAGCGCGGAGACCCAGTACTTC. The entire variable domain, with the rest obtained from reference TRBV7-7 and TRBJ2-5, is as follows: GAGVSQSPRYKVTKRGQDVTLRCDPISSHATLYWYQQALGQGPEFLTYFNYEAQPDKSGLPSDRFSAERPEGSISTLTIQRTEQRDSAMYRCASSLWETSAETQYFGPGTRLLVL.

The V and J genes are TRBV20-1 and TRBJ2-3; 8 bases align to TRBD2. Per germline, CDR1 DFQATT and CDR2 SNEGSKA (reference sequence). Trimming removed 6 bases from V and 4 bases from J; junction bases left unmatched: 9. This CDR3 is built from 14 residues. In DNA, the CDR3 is TGCAGTGCCAGGGGACTAGTCATCGCAGATACGCAGTATTTT. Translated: CSARGLVIADTQYF.

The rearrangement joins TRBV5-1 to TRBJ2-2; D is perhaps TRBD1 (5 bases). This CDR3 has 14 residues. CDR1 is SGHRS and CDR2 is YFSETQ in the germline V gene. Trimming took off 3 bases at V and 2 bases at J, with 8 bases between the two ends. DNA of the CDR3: TGCGCCAGCAGCTGGGGCCACAACACCGGGGAGCTGTTTTTT. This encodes CASSWGHNTGELFF.

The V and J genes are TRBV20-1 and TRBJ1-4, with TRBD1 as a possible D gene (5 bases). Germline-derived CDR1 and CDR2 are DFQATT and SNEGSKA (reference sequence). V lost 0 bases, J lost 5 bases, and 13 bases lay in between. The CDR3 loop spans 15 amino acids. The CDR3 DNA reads TGCAGTGCTAGAGATAGGAGGGGACGAAATGAAAAACTGTTTTTT. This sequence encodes CSARDRRGRNEKLFF.

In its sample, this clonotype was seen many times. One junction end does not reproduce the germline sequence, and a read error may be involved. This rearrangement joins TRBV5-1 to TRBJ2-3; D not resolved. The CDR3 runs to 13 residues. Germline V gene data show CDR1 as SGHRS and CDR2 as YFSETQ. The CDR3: CASSFDSTDTQYF. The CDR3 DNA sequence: TGTGCCAGCAGTTTCGACAGCACAGATACGCAGTATTTT.

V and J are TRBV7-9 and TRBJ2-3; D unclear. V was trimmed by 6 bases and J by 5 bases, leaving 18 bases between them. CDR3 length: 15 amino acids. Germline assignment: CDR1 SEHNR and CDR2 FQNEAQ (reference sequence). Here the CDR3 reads CASRTGPSPKDTQYF. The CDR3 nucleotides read TGTGCCAGCAGGACCGGGCCTTCACCCAAAGATACGCAGTATTTT.

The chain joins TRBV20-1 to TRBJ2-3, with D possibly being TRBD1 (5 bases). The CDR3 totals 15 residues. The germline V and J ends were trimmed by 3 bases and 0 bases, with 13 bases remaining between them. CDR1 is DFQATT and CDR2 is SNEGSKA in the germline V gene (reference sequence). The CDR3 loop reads CSASAVDRSTDTQYF. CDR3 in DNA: TGCAGTGCTAGCGCTGTCGACAGAAGCACAGATACGCAGTATTTT.

The CDR3 region has the DNA TGTGCCACCAGCAGAGGAAGACTAAATGAGCAGTTCTTC. Translated: CATSRGRLNEQFF. The rearrangement joins TRBV15 to TRBJ2-1; D is perhaps TRBD2 (5 bases). From germline, CDR1 is LNHNV and CDR2 YYDKDF (reference sequence). The CDR3 spans 13 residues. Trimming shortened V by 1 base and J by 7 bases, and 8 bases separated the two germline ends.

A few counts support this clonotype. The CDR3 DNA reads as TGTGCCAGCTCCTCACTCTACCGGGACTACCGACAGTCCACAGATACGCAGTATTTT. Translating gives CASSSLYRDYRQSTDTQYF. The chain is built from TRBV18 and TRBJ2-3, with 7 bases fitting TRBD2. CDR1 and CDR2 from the germline V gene are KGHSH and LQKENI. The CDR3 covers 19 residues. After removal of 6 bases from V and 2 bases from J, the junction contained 20 bases not matched to a gene.

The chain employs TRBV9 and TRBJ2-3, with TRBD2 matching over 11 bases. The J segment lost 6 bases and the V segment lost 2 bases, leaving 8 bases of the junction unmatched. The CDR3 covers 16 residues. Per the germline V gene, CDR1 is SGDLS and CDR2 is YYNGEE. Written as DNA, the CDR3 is TGTGCCAGCAGCGTTCGCCTAGCGGGGGGCTGGGATACGCAGTATTTT. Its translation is CASSVRLAGGWDTQYF.

CDR3 sequence reads: CASSRDRGPSGELFF. For the CDR3, the DNA is TGTGCCAGCAGCCGGGACAGGGGGCCCAGCGGGGAGCTGTTTTTT. The chain has TRBV25-1 and TRBJ2-2; 12 nucleotides align to TRBD1. CDR3 length: 15 amino acids. With V trimmed by 6 bases and J by 7 bases, 6 bases remained unmatched. Per germline, CDR1 MGHDK and CDR2 SYGVNS.

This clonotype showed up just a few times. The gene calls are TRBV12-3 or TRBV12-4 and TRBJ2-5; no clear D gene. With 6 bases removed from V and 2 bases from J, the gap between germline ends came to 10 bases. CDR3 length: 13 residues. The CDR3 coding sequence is TGTGCCAGCAGGCCGTACTCACAAGAGACCCAGTACTTC. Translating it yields CASRPYSQETQYF.

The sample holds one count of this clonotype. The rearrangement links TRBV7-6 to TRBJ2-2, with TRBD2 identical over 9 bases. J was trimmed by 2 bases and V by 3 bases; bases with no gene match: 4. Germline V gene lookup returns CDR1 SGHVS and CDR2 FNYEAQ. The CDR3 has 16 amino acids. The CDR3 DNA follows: TGTGCCAGCAGCTTGAGCGGGGGGATTAACACCGGGGAGCTGTTTTTT. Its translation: CASSLSGGINTGELFF. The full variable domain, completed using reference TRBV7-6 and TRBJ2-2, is GAGVSQSPRYKVTKRGQDVALRCDPISGHVSLYWYRQALGQGPEFLTYFNYEAQQDKSGLPNDRFSAERPEGSISTLTIQRTEQRDSAMYRCASSLSGGINTGELFFGEGSRLTVL.

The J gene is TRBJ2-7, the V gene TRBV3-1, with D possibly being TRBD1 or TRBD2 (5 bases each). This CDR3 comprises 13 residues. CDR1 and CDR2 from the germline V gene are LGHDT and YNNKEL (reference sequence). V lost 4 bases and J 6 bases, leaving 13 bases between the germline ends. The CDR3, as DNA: TGTGCCAGCAGCCCACCCTGGGGGTTCGAGCAGTACTTC. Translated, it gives CASSPPWGFEQYF.

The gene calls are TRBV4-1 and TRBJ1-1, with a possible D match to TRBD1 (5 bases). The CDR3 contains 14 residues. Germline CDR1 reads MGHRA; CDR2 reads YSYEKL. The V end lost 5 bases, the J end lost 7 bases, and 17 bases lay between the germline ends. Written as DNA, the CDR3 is TGCGCCAGCAGCAAGGGACCAAACCTGGTTGAAGCTTTCTTT. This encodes CASSKGPNLVEAFF.

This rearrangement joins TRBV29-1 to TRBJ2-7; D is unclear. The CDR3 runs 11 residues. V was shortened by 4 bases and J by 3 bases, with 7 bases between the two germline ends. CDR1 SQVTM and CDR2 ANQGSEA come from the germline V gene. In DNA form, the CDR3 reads TGCAGCGTTGGGGAAAACTACGAGCAGTACTTC. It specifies CSVGENYEQYF.

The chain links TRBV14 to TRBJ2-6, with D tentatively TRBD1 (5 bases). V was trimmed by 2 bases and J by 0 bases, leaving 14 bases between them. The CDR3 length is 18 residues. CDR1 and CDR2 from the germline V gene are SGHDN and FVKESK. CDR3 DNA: TGTGCCAGCAGCCAATTCAGGGTTGCCCACTCTGGGGCCAACGTCCTGACTTTC. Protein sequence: CASSQFRVAHSGANVLTF.

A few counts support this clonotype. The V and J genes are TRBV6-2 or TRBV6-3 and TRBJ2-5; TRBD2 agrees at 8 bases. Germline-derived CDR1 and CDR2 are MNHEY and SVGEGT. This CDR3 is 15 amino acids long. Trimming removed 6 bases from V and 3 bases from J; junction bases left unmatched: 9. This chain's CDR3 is CASSTPGGAKETQYF. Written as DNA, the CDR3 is TGTGCCAGCAGCACTCCCGGGGGGGCCAAAGAGACCCAGTACTTC.

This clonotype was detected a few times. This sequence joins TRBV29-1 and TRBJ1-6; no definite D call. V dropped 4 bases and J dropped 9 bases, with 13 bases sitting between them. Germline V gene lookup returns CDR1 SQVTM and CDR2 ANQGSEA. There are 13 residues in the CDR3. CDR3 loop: CSVVETATSPLHF. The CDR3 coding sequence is TGCAGCGTTGTAGAGACGGCTACTTCACCCCTCCACTTT.

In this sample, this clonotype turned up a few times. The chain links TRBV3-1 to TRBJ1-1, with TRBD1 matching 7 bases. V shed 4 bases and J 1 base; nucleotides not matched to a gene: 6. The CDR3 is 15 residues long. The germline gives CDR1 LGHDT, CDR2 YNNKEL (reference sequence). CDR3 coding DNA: TGTGCCAGCAGCCCGTGGGACAGATCGAACACTGAAGCTTTCTTT. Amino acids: CASSPWDRSNTEAFF.

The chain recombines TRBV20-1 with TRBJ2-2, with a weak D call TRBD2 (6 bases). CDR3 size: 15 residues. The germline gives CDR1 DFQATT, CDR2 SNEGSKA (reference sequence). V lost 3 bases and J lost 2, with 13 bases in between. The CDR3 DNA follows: TGCAGTGCTAGTAGCGGAGATAAAAACACCGGGGAGCTGTTTTTT. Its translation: CSASSGDKNTGELFF.